This entry features one T cell receptor (beta chain) sequence. Method: immunoSEQ multiplex PCR; TCRdb's copy keeps in-frame clones and lacks some. The sample contains about 120,000 clones, 85% to 90% of which appear only once. This record comes from a study of T cell responses to AZD1222 COVID-19 vaccine. Pooled samples include second doses given at about 4 or 12 weeks. The source was peripheral blood, collected 28 days after the second AZD1222 dose. This TCR came from an adult who received the AZD1222 COVID-19 vaccine.

This CDR3 reads CAISDETDRLVGYTF. In DNA, the CDR3 is TGTGCCATCAGTGATGAGACGGACCGACTCGTCGGCTACACCTTC. The rearrangement joins TRBV10-3 to TRBJ1-2; no reliable D call. Germline V gene sequence: CDR1 ENHRY, CDR2 SYGVKD. V was pared by 3 bases and J by 8 bases, with 19 bases between. This CDR3 comprises 15 residues.